One sample yielded the 3 T cell receptor beta chains listed below, sequenced in a study of OX40 agonist ivuxolimab in advanced cancers. TCRdb's table, derived via immunoSEQ multiplex PCR, lists solely in-frame clones and lacks some. The table includes some 45,000 clones, about nine tenths detected once. Sequenced material: CD4+ or CD8+ T cells sorted from blood, taken in a trial of the OX40 agonist ivuxolimab. These receptors were collected from an adult with an advanced solid tumor such as melanoma, head and neck, liver or kidney cancer.

V is TRBV7-9 and J is TRBJ1-1; no clear D. Germline V CDR1 and CDR2: SEHNR, FQNEAQ (reference sequence). V lost 4 bases and J 10 bases, leaving 13 bases between the germline ends. CDR3 length: 12 amino acids. The CDR3 here is CASSSPGNPAFF. In DNA, the CDR3 is TGTGCCAGCAGCTCCCCGGGGAACCCAGCTTTCTTT.

The rearrangement links TRBV19 to TRBJ1-5; D is ambiguous. CDR3 length: 14 residues. Deletions cut 10 bases from V and 2 bases from J, with 15 bases between. The germline V gene has CDR1 LNHDA and CDR2 SQIVND (reference sequence). The CDR3 DNA reads as TGTGCCACCCTTCCCCGGATGGGCAATCAGCCCCAGCATTTT. Protein sequence: CATLPRMGNQPQHF.

This chain links TRBV29-1 with TRBJ1-3; D is ambiguous. V dropped 2 bases and J dropped 8 bases, with 13 bases sitting between them. This CDR3 spans 13 amino acids. Germline CDR1 SQVTM, CDR2 ANQGSEA. CDR3 sequence reads: CSVESDIRDTIYF. In DNA form, the CDR3 reads TGCAGCGTTGAATCAGACATTCGGGACACCATATATTTT.